This T cell receptor (beta chain) was recorded in a study of PD-L1 blockade in urothelial cancer. As for the study in general: After treatment start, blood was analyzed at 3 weeks (second dose) and at 6 weeks.

Sequencing used immunoSEQ multiplex PCR; TCRdb keeps in-frame clones, though not all of them. The sample holds over 25,000 clones, roughly three quarters seen once. Germline CDR1 is LNHDA and CDR2 is SQIVND (reference sequence). V lost 10 bases to trimming and J lost 4 bases, with 14 bases between them. The CDR3 has 12 amino acids. Sample time point: peripheral blood 6 weeks after treatment start. The genes are TRBV19 and TRBJ2-7, with D maybe TRBD1 (7 bases). The input for sequencing was PBMCs, taken around atezolizumab (anti-PD-L1) treatment. The sequence was obtained from a man in his sixties or seventies with urothelial cancer. CDR3 in DNA: TGTGCCATACAGGGGACTGCTTACGAGCAGTACTTC. Protein product: CAIQGTAYEQYF.